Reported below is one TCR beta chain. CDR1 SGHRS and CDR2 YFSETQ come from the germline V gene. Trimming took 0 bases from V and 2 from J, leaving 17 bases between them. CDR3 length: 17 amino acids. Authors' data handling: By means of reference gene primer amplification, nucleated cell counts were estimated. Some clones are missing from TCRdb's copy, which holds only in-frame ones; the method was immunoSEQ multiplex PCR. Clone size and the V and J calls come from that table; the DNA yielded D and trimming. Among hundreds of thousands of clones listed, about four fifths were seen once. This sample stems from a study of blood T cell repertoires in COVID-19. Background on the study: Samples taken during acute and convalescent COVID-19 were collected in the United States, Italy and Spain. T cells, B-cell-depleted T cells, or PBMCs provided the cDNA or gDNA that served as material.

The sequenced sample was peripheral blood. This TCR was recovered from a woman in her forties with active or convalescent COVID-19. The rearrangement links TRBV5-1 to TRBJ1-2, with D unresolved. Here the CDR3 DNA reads TGCGCCAGCAGCTTGGGCCGGAGTGCGGGGATAAACTATGGCTACACCTTC. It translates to CASSLGRSAGINYGYTF.